Sequencing of this TCR beta chain was carried out in a study of cytomegalovirus exposure and HLA in healthy donors (TCRdb year 2017). As for the study more broadly: A later analysis indicated that the roughly 130 validation repertoires were generated on the platform also employed for the 700 or so repertoires of the first cohort. The study aimed to test whether signatures of past pathogen exposure could be identified by cataloging public T cell receptors. A separate validation cohort of roughly 110 different subjects was used in addition to the roughly 700-subject first cohort. To predict cytomegalovirus infection status, the study brought together high-throughput TCR immunosequencing, statistical association of individual TCRs with disease status, and machine learning.

About this clone itself: The antigen it binds to is not known. No base-level quality is on record; no much larger clone is a single base apart.

General conclusions and limits of the study: According to the authors, the approach could potentially be generalized to other disease states and immunological phenotypes. While some public TCRs were present in many individuals, most TCR sequences turned up only very rarely across donors. In vitro tests confirmed that a few of the cytomegalovirus-associated TCR beta chains recognize cytomegalovirus antigens. A later analysis lacked HLA typing for the validation cohort, so it scored co-occurrence in that cohort across all 120 or so repertoires. Cytomegalovirus status was reported to be diagnosed by the classifier with high specificity and sensitivity in both the original and validation cohorts. A later analysis found that TCRs clustered in the first cohort also tended to co-occur in the 120 validation repertoires, with 94% of cluster scores above 0. The study listed 150 to 200 TCR beta chains as associated with cytomegalovirus.

The CDR1 and CDR2 encoded by the germline V gene are MNHEY and SVGAGI. Trimming at the junction amounts to 2 bases on V and 2 bases on J, and the germline ends lie 10 bases apart. The CDR3 holds 15 amino acids from the cysteine to the phenylalanine. Left in the record is the CDR3 DNA by itself, 45 bases read in frame from the first base. Separate from the approximately 700-subject first cohort, the validation cohort of about 110 subjects was the group to which the donors belonged. The method was the immunoSEQ multiplex PCR assay. As for how the authors treated the data: To diagnose cytomegalovirus status from the catalog of TCR beta chain sequences, a statistical classification framework was built. As stored in TCRdb, this immuneACCESS dataset retains in-frame rearrangements with V and J assigned. A fraction of the clones does not appear; measured against another copy, unresolved V genes explain less than half of the discrepancy, and the remainder lacks a known reason. V and J calls and clone size are given by that table; D and trimming were obtained from the DNA. For this sample the table gives 120,000 or so clones, of which 95% to 96% were detected only once. Jointly, the top ten make up around 1.7% of the sample.

The origin of this receptor is a man between 18 and 29 years old in good health and CMV-seronegative. This chain is built from TRBV6-5 and TRBJ2-1; no D segment can be confidently identified. Sample: PBMCs. The CDR3 region has the sequence CASSYGATTYNEQFF. The sequenced DNA is TGTGCCAGCAGTTACGGAGCCACTACCTACAATGAGCAGTTCTTC.